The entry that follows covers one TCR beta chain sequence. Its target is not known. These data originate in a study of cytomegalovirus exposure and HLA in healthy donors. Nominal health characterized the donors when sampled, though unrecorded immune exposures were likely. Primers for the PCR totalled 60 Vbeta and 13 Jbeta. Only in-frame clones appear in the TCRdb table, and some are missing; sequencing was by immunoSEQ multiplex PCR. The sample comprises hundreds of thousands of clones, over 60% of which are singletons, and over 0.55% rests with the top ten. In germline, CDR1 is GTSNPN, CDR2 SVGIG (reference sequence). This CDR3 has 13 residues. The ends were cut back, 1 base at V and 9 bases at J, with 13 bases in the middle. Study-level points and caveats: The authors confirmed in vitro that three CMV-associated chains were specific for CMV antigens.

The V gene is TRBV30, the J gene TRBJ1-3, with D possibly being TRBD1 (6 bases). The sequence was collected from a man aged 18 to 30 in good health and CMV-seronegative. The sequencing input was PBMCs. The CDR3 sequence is CAWSDQGSSTIYF. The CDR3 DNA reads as TGTGCCTGGAGTGACCAGGGGTCGTCCACCATATATTTT.